One and the same sample provided the 21 T cell receptor beta chains below, sequenced in a study of T cells after yellow fever vaccination. Via MiXCR, TCRdb re-called the 5' RACE reads, giving one row per CDR3 protein. The profile shows roughly 520,000 distinct CDR3 sequences, 21% of them singletons. The input for sequencing was PBMCs, taken roughly 20 days after the first yellow fever vaccination. The receptors were sampled from a man between 18 and 29 years old who received the YFV17D yellow fever vaccine.

This clonotype was seen a handful of times. J is TRBJ1-5 and V is TRBV18; D uncertain. From germline, CDR1 is KGHSH and CDR2 LQKENI. The CDR3 consists of 13 residues. Trimming took off 2 bases at V and 7 bases at J, with 9 bases between the two ends. CDR3 residues: CASSPDAAQPQHF. In DNA form, the CDR3 reads TGTGCCAGCTCACCAGACGCGGCCCAGCCCCAGCATTTT.

The chain employs TRBV24-1 and TRBJ1-1, with D possibly being TRBD1 (6 bases). This CDR3 has 15 amino acids. Trimming stripped 4 bases from V and 4 bases from J, with 15 bases between. The germline CDR1 and CDR2 sequences are KGHDR and SFDVKD. The DNA for the CDR3 is TGTGCCACCAGTGAACTAGACCGGGACACCACTGAAGCTTTCTTT. Translation: CATSELDRDTTEAFF.

This clonotype was observed a few times. The rearrangement uses TRBV27 and TRBJ2-4; D call uncertain. Germline lookup yields CDR1 MNHEY and CDR2 SMNVEV (reference sequence). V was trimmed by 6 bases and J by 0 bases, leaving 15 bases between them. The length of the CDR3 is 16 residues. The CDR3 is CASRSPGSRAKNIQYF. For the CDR3, the DNA is TGTGCCAGCAGAAGCCCAGGCAGCCGAGCCAAAAACATTCAGTACTTC.

The chain uses TRBV7-2 and TRBJ2-3; D may match TRBD1 or TRBD2 (6 bases each). Germline V CDR1 and CDR2: SGHTA, FQGNSA. The CDR3 has 14 residues. The CDR3 DNA is TGTGCGGGGGGCGACAGGTCATACACAGATACGCAGTATTTT. It codes for CAGGDRSYTDTQYF.

The chain employs TRBV3-1 and TRBJ2-5; the match to TRBD1 covers 7 bases. V was clipped by 6 bases and J by 4 bases; unmatched bases: 8. The CDR3 is 14 amino acids. Germline V gene data show CDR1 as LGHDT and CDR2 as YNNKEL (reference sequence). The CDR3: CASRAPGGGETQYF. The CDR3 DNA sequence: TGTGCCAGCAGAGCTCCAGGGGGTGGAGAGACCCAGTACTTC.

The chain recombines TRBV12-5 with TRBJ1-6, with 8 bases matching TRBD1. After removal of 3 bases from V and 5 bases from J, the junction contained 6 bases not matched to a gene. Germline V gene sequence: CDR1 LGHNT, CDR2 FRNRAP. The CDR3 spans 16 residues. The CDR3, as DNA: TGTGCTAGTGGTTTAGGGACAGGCCCCAATAATTCACCCCTCCACTTT. It is translated as CASGLGTGPNNSPLHF. Full variable domain (rest looked up from reference TRBV12-5 and TRBJ1-6): DARVTQTPRHKVTEMGQEVTMRCQPILGHNTVFWYRQTMMQGLELLAYFRNRAPLDDSGMPKDRFSAEMPDATLATLKIQPSEPRDSAVYFCASGLGTGPNNSPLHFGNGTRLTVT.

The chain couples TRBV20-1 to TRBJ2-5; the D gene is possibly TRBD1 (6 bases). The CDR3 runs to 15 residues. The V and J ends lost 5 bases and 2 bases respectively, with 18 bases between them. Germline CDR1 and CDR2: DFQATT and SNEGSKA (reference sequence). The CDR3 bases are TGCAGTGCTCACGAAGCTACTACAGGGCAAGAGACCCAGTACTTC. This sequence encodes CSAHEATTGQETQYF.

The chain employs TRBV15 and TRBJ2-2; 10 nucleotides align to TRBD1. Per the germline V gene, CDR1 is LNHNV and CDR2 is YYDKDF (reference sequence). The CDR3 has 18 residues. Germline trimming cut 2 bases from V and 6 bases from J; bases unmatched to any gene: 12. The chain's CDR3 is CATSRSLPGTGEPGELFF. CDR3 nucleotides: TGTGCCACCAGCAGATCCCTCCCCGGGACAGGGGAACCCGGGGAGCTGTTTTTT.

The chain joins TRBV7-9 to TRBJ2-7; TRBD2 aligns across 9 bases. CDR3 length: 16 amino acids. Germline CDR1 reads SEHNR; CDR2 reads FQNEAQ (reference sequence). V lost 5 bases and J lost 4; bases outside the gene matches: 12. The CDR3 sequence is CASSPQSGGRVYEQYF. The CDR3 DNA reads as TGTGCCAGCAGCCCCCAGAGCGGGGGGCGGGTGTACGAGCAGTACTTC.

As for this clonotype: A clone one base away is much larger, so this may be a read error. The chain combines TRBV9 with TRBJ1-2, with TRBD1 matching 8 bases. This CDR3 spans 14 amino acids. V gave up 0 bases and J gave up 4 bases; unmatched junction bases: 2. Germline V gene lookup returns CDR1 SGDLS and CDR2 YYNGEE. The CDR3 is CASSVATGGYGYTF. The CDR3 DNA is TGTGCCAGCAGCGTAGCTACAGGGGGCTATGGCTACACCTTC.

J is TRBJ1-5 and V is TRBV12-3 or TRBV12-4, with 7 bases matching TRBD1. J was trimmed by 11 bases and V by 6 bases; bases with no gene match: 16. The CDR3 has 15 amino acids. The CDR3 here is CASSLGTVERLAQHF. CDR3 DNA: TGTGCCAGCAGCCTGGGGACAGTCGAGCGGTTGGCCCAGCATTTT.

The sample holds a few counts of this clonotype. The gene calls are TRBV29-1 and TRBJ1-1, with D maybe TRBD1 (6 bases). Per the germline V gene, CDR1 is SQVTM and CDR2 is ANQGSEA. V lost 7 bases to trimming and J lost 0 bases, with 12 bases between them. There are 13 residues in the CDR3. CDR3 DNA sequence: TGCAGCGACGGGGGGCGGATGAACACTGAAGCTTTCTTT. This translates into CSDGGRMNTEAFF.

The chain couples TRBV12-3 or TRBV12-4 to TRBJ2-6, with unresolved D. Trimming took off 1 base at V and 1 base at J, with 14 bases between the two ends. This CDR3 comprises 18 residues. The CDR3 DNA sequence: TGTGCCAGCAGTTTAGTAGTTGGGTGGGGATCTGGGGCCAACGTCCTGACTTTC. Protein sequence: CASSLVVGWGSGANVLTF.

V is TRBV27 and J is TRBJ2-1; tentative D call: TRBD1 (6 bases). The CDR3 totals 14 residues. The V end lost 7 bases, the J end lost 7 bases, and 17 bases lay between the germline ends. The V gene's germline CDR1 is MNHEY and CDR2 SMNVEV (reference sequence). The CDR3 DNA follows: TGTGCCAGCACAGAGGACAGCCTGGGGAATGAGCAGTTCTTC. Encoded protein: CASTEDSLGNEQFF.

The rearrangement uses TRBV11-1 and TRBJ1-4, with D possibly TRBD1 on 6 matching bases. The V gene lost 5 bases and the J gene lost 0 bases, with 22 bases spanning the gap. There are 19 residues in the CDR3. Per germline, CDR1 SGHAT and CDR2 FQDESV (reference sequence). DNA of the CDR3: TGTGCCAGCAGCGGACGGGGTGGCAGGGGCCTTGCAACTAATGAAAAACTGTTTTTT. Protein sequence: CASSGRGGRGLATNEKLFF.

This clonotype was detected a few times. The chain carries TRBV5-1 and TRBJ1-2; no reliable D call. The germline gives CDR1 SGHRS, CDR2 YFSETQ. With 3 bases removed from V and 2 bases from J, the gap between germline ends came to 8 bases. The CDR3 is 13 residues long. The CDR3 bases are TGCGCCAGCAGCTCGAACGGGAACTATGGCTACACCTTC. Translated, it gives CASSSNGNYGYTF.

The sample holds a few counts of this clonotype. The chain uses TRBV30 and TRBJ2-3; possibly TRBD1 for D (6 bases). The germline V gene encodes CDR1 GTSNPN and CDR2 SVGIG (reference sequence). Between the trimmed V and J ends, which lost 7 bases and 2 bases, there was a span of 10 bases. The CDR3 totals 12 residues. The CDR3 reads CAFGQLTDTQYF. CDR3 bases: TGTGCCTTTGGACAGCTCACAGATACGCAGTATTTT. The variable domain in full, completed from reference TRBV30 and TRBJ2-3, reads SQTIHQWPATLVQPVGSPLSLECTVEGTSNPNLYWYRQAAGRGLQLLFYSVGIGQISSEVPQNLSASRPQDRQFILSSKKLLLSDSGFYLCAFGQLTDTQYFGPGTRLTVL.

This clonotype was counted between two and nine times. The rearrangement uses TRBV28 and TRBJ2-1; D not certain. CDR1 and CDR2 from the germline V gene are MDHEN and SYDVKM. V was shortened by 2 bases and J by 12 bases, with 11 bases between the two germline ends. The CDR3 runs 12 residues. The CDR3 loop reads CASSLSSPGQFF. CDR3 DNA: TGTGCCAGCAGTTTAAGTTCCCCGGGGCAGTTCTTC.

This clonotype has a handful of counts. CDR3 coding DNA: TGCGCCAGCAGCCCCTCGGGTGGACGGACGTCGAACACCGGGGAGCTGTTTTTT. Translated: CASSPSGGRTSNTGELFF. This chain links TRBV5-1 with TRBJ2-2; the D is unclear. Germline V CDR1 and CDR2: SGHRS, YFSETQ. With 4 bases removed from V and 0 bases from J, the gap between germline ends came to 19 bases. This CDR3 contains 18 residues.

At least ten counts were recorded for this clonotype. The rearrangement links TRBV10-3 to TRBJ1-6; no clear D. The CDR3 is 12 amino acids. Germline V lookup: CDR1 ENHRY, CDR2 SYGVKD. V was trimmed by 8 bases and J by 8 bases, leaving 10 bases between them. The CDR3 DNA reads TGTGCCATCGGCGGATCGGATTCACCCCTCCACTTT. Translated: CAIGGSDSPLHF.

This clonotype was observed a few times. The V gene is TRBV6-5, the J gene TRBJ2-7; 9 positions agree with TRBD1. The germline V gene has CDR1 MNHEY and CDR2 SVGAGI. CDR3 length: 13 residues. After removal of 7 bases from V and 7 bases from J, the junction contained 8 bases not matched to a gene. The CDR3 is CASIKNRGREQYF. The CDR3 DNA follows: TGTGCCAGCATTAAAAACAGGGGGCGAGAGCAGTACTTC.